A selection of T cell receptor beta chains follows, all from one sample in a study of T cells in Graves' hyperthyroidism and ophthalmopathy. Via MiXCR, TCRdb re-called the multiplex PCR reads, giving one row per CDR3 protein. This sample yields under 450,000 distinct CDR3 sequences, of which around an eighth are seen a single time; roughly 20% belongs to the top ten. Sequencing was performed on blood. These receptor sequences come from a man aged 30-40 years with Graves' hyperthyroidism that later progressed to Graves' ophthalmopathy. CDR3s include the opening cysteine and the closing phenylalanine or tryptophan. Fields, in order: V gene, D gene, J gene, clone size, CDR3 DNA, CDR3 protein. D genes are given only for firm matches. Size is omitted from some rows. Given values are once, few, many or a class for expanded clones.

>TRBV20-1|-|TRBJ2-7|few
TGCAGTGCGGCGGGACCGCAACATTACGAGCAGTACTTC
CSAAGPQHYEQYF
>TRBV20-1|-|TRBJ2-2|many
TGCAGTGCTGCGGGACAACTAAACACCGGGGAGCTGTTTTTT
CSAAGQLNTGELFF
>TRBV20-1|-|TRBJ2-1|-
TGCAGTGCTAACCGGGGGCCGTCCTACAATGAGCAGTTCTTC
CSANRGPSYNEQFF
>TRBV12-3/TRBV12-4|TRBD1|TRBJ1-4|many
TGTGCCAGCAGTTCGGACAGGGCGGGGGAAAAACTGTTTTTT
CASSSDRAGEKLFF
>TRBV30|TRBD1|TRBJ1-3|-
TGTGCCTGGAGATCGGCGGGGACAGGGACTCGAAACACCATATATTTT
CAWRSAGTGTRNTIYF
>TRBV28|-|TRBJ1-2|many
TGTGCCAGCACGGCTAACTATGGCTACACCTTC
CASTANYGYTF
>TRBV12-5|-|TRBJ1-2|few
TGTGCTAGCGATCTGGGGGCGCATGGCTACACCTTC
CASDLGAHGYTF
>TRBV19|TRBD1|TRBJ1-2|few
TGTGCCAGCCGGGACAGGGGTTATCCGGATGGCTACACCTTC
CASRDRGYPDGYTF
>TRBV7-9|TRBD1|TRBJ1-5|many
TGTGCCAGCCTGACAGGGGGCGATCAGCCCCAGCATTTT
CASLTGGDQPQHF
>TRBV2|-|TRBJ2-3|many
TGTGCCAGCAGTGAATCGTGGGGCACAGATACGCAGTATTTT
CASSESWGTDTQYF
>TRBV9|-|TRBJ2-6|-
TGTGCCAGCAGCGAGTGGGGCTCTGGGGCCAACGTCCTGACTTTC
CASSEWGSGANVLTF
>TRBV11-2|-|TRBJ2-7|many
TGTGCCAGCAGCTTAGAGACGACAGGCTCCTACGAGCAGTACTTC
CASSLETTGSYEQYF
>TRBV3-1|-|TRBJ2-7|-
TGTGCCAGCAGTCCAGGTCCAGGGGGGAACTACGAGCAGTACTTC
CASSPGPGGNYEQYF
>TRBV28|-|TRBJ2-5|few
TGTGCCTGGGGTAGCCGGGGACCAGAGACCCAGTACTTC
CAWGSRGPETQYF
>TRBV2|-|TRBJ1-1|many
TGTGCCAGCAAACAACAGTTAGGGGACACTGAAGCTTTCTTT
CASKQQLGDTEAFF
>TRBV27|-|TRBJ2-6|-
TGTGCCAGCAGTTTATCGAGGCTTGGGGGCTCTGGGGCCAACGTCCTGACTTTC
CASSLSRLGGSGANVLTF
>TRBV12-3/TRBV12-4|TRBD2|TRBJ2-1|-
TGTGCCAGCAGGGCTAGCGGGGACTACAATGAGCAGTTCTTC
CASRASGDYNEQFF
>TRBV12-3/TRBV12-4|-|TRBJ2-2|few
TGTGCCAGCAGTTCGGGCACAGGGCACACCGGGGAGCTGTTTTTT
CASSSGTGHTGELFF
>TRBV4-1|TRBD1|TRBJ1-5|-
TGCGCCAGCAGCTCCACCATGACCCGGGCAGGGGGCCTCCAGCATTTT
CASSSTMTRAGGLQHF
>TRBV19|-|TRBJ1-4|once
TGTGCCAGTCGAGTTTACGATGACCCGCTTAATGAAAAACTGTTTTTT
CASRVYDDPLNEKLFF
>TRBV5-6|-|TRBJ2-1|few
TGTGCCAGCAGCACGGACTACTACAATGAGCAGTTCTTC
CASSTDYYNEQFF
>TRBV5-1|-|TRBJ1-2|-
TGCGCCAGCAGCTTGTCAACAAGGGAGGGGTATGGCTACACCTTC
CASSLSTREGYGYTF
>TRBV4-1|-|TRBJ2-7|few
TGCGCCAGCAGCCAATTTCGGGACATCTCCTACGAGCAGTACTTC
CASSQFRDISYEQYF
>TRBV2|-|TRBJ2-5|many
TGTGCCAGCAGTGACTGGGGCGAGCAAGAGACCCAGTACTTC
CASSDWGEQETQYF
>TRBV5-1|TRBD1|TRBJ1-3|-
TGCGCCAACAGCTGGACAGGCACGGAGGGAAACACCATATATTTT
CANSWTGTEGNTIYF
>TRBV11-2|-|TRBJ2-7|many
TGTGCCAGCAGCCCCTTGTGGCACTCGAGCTCCTACGAGCAGTACTTC
CASSPLWHSSSYEQYF